Presented here are 23 T cell receptor beta chains from one specimen sequenced in a study of human T cells and chemical hapten exposure. TCRdb analysed the RACE reads with MiXCR anew, one entry per CDR3 protein. The sample has around 360,000 distinct CDR3 sequences, around 6% seen once; the top ten hold over 5.5%. Time point denoted: patch test 2, 6 weeks after DPC sensitization. The treatment was: therapeutic diphenylcyclopropenone sensitization with weekly scalp DPC. Source: whole blood, taken in connection with sensitization to the hapten diphenylcyclopropenone (DPC). These receptors all come from a woman aged 18-30 years with alopecia areata. Some clones in this sample may be carry-over from other donors' samples.

This clonotype was seen repeatedly, ten times or more. The chain recombines TRBV7-9 with TRBJ1-5; D is uncertain. Germline CDR1 reads SEHNR; CDR2 reads FQNEAQ (reference sequence). Trimming cost V 5 bases and J 1 base, with 15 bases left between them. The length of the CDR3 is 16 residues. CDR3 DNA sequence: TGTGCCAGCAGCCGGGGTCCGGGTTGGAGCAATCAGCCCCAGCATTTT. Translated: CASSRGPGWSNQPQHF.

This clonotype has at least ten counts. The chain links TRBV12-3 or TRBV12-4 to TRBJ1-1, with 7 bases identical to TRBD1. The CDR3 has 13 amino acids. V was clipped by 6 bases and J by 6 bases; unmatched bases: 7. Here the CDR3 reads CASSSTGRAEAFF. Here the CDR3 DNA reads TGTGCCAGCAGCTCGACAGGGAGGGCTGAAGCTTTCTTT.

This clonotype was recorded many times. The chain couples TRBV4-2 to TRBJ1-1, with 8 bases aligning to TRBD1. CDR3 length: 16 residues. Germline loops: CDR1 LGHNA, CDR2 YNFKEQ. J was trimmed by 5 bases and V by 0 bases; bases with no gene match: 8. As DNA, the CDR3 is TGTGCCAGCAGCCAAGAGAAAGGACAGGGAGGGACTGAAGCTTTCTTT. Its translation: CASSQEKGQGGTEAFF.

At least ten counts were recorded for this clonotype. The rearrangement uses TRBV20-1 and TRBJ2-3, with a tentative D call TRBD2 (5 bases). Germline V gives CDR1 DFQATT, CDR2 SNEGSKA (reference sequence). The CDR3 runs 13 residues. Between the trimmed V and J ends, which lost 1 base and 5 bases, there was a span of 10 bases. Written as DNA, the CDR3 is TGCAGTGCTAGAGGGGAGTGGGGAGATACGCAGTATTTT. Its translation: CSARGEWGDTQYF.

This clonotype was observed at least ten times. As DNA, the CDR3 is TGCAGTGCCCACGGGACAGGGGGGTCTGGCTACACCTTC. Translating it yields CSAHGTGGSGYTF. The V and J genes are TRBV20-1 and TRBJ1-2; TRBD1 aligns across 11 bases. The J segment lost 7 bases and the V segment lost 6 bases, leaving 7 bases of the junction unmatched. Germline V lookup: CDR1 DFQATT, CDR2 SNEGSKA (reference sequence). This CDR3 has 13 amino acids.

This clonotype was found many times. For the CDR3, the DNA is TGTGCCAGCAGTTTTGCGGGGACTGAAGCTTTCTTT. It codes for CASSFAGTEAFF. The gene calls are TRBV12-3 or TRBV12-4 and TRBJ1-1; D ambiguous. The V gene lost 3 bases and the J gene lost 5 bases, with 7 bases spanning the gap. The CDR3 length is 12 residues.

This clonotype was observed many times. This chain links TRBV11-2 with TRBJ1-1; D gene uncertain. Between the trimmed V and J ends, which lost 2 bases and 7 bases, there was a span of 8 bases. The CDR3 consists of 12 residues. In germline, CDR1 is SGHAT, CDR2 FQNNGV. As DNA, the CDR3 is TGTGCCAGCAGCTTACAGAGCAATGAAGCTTTCTTT. It specifies CASSLQSNEAFF.

This clonotype occurred many times. This chain links TRBV6-2 or TRBV6-3 with TRBJ1-1, with TRBD1 identical over 8 bases. This CDR3 has 13 residues. V gave up 6 bases and J gave up 7 bases; unmatched junction bases: 7. The germline CDR1 and CDR2 sequences are MNHEY and SVGEGT. The CDR3 loop reads CASSSRGHGEAFF. DNA of the CDR3: TGTGCCAGCAGCTCCAGGGGGCACGGTGAAGCTTTCTTT.

CDR3 residues: CATSKRDRAGEKLFF. The CDR3 nucleotides are TGTGCCACCAGCAAACGGGACAGGGCGGGTGAAAAACTGTTTTTT. The rearrangement joins TRBV15 to TRBJ1-4, with 9 bases lining up with TRBD1. The CDR3 is 15 amino acids. The V and J ends lost 4 bases and 7 bases, in that order; junction bases with no gene match: 7. Germline-derived CDR1 and CDR2 are LNHNV and YYDKDF (reference sequence).

CDR3 protein: CASSYTGGRSNEQFF. Here the CDR3 DNA reads TGCGCCAGCAGCTACACAGGGGGCAGGTCCAATGAGCAGTTCTTC. V usage is TRBV5-1 and J usage is TRBJ2-1, with 9 nucleotides matching TRBD1. The ends lost 3 bases at V and 6 bases at J; junction bases unmatched: 7. Per the germline V gene, CDR1 is SGHRS and CDR2 is YFSETQ. This CDR3 has 15 residues. The complete variable domain, with remaining parts taken from reference TRBV5-1 and TRBJ2-1, reads KAGVTQTPRYLIKTRGQQVTLSCSPISGHRSVSWYQQTPGQGLQFLFEYFSETQRNKGNFPGRFSGRQFSNSRSEMNVSTLELGDSALYLCASSYTGGRSNEQFFGPGTRLTVL.

The V call is TRBV12-3 or TRBV12-4, the J call TRBJ1-2, with unresolved D. V was clipped by 11 bases and J by 2 bases, with 15 bases between them. The CDR3 is 13 residues long. Written as DNA, the CDR3 is TGTGCCTCTACCCTTCTTCCCAACTATGGCTACACCTTC. It translates to CASTLLPNYGYTF.

This clonotype has a handful of counts. The chain couples TRBV7-2 to TRBJ1-5; D not resolved. The ends were cut back, 4 bases at V and 5 bases at J, with 9 bases in the middle. The germline gives CDR1 SGHTA, CDR2 FQGNSA. CDR3 length: 13 residues. The CDR3 sequence is CASSSGPYQPQHF. Here the CDR3 DNA reads TGTGCCAGCAGCTCGGGCCCTTATCAGCCCCAGCATTTT.

In this sample, this clonotype turned up a few times. This chain links TRBV6-2 or TRBV6-3 with TRBJ2-7; D remains ambiguous. Germline V gene data show CDR1 as MNHEY and CDR2 as SVGEGT. This CDR3 spans 13 amino acids. V gave up 7 bases and J gave up 7 bases, with 17 bases separating them. CDR3 amino acids: CASNRWITWEQYF. The CDR3 DNA is TGTGCCAGCAACCGATGGATAACGTGGGAGCAGTACTTC.

The chain employs TRBV12-3 or TRBV12-4 and TRBJ2-3; either TRBD1 or TRBD2 may fit D (6 bases each). The CDR3 is made up of 14 amino acids. The V gene lost 5 bases and the J gene lost 0 bases, with 9 bases spanning the gap. This CDR3 reads CASSRGPSTDTQYF. The CDR3, as DNA: TGTGCCAGCAGTCGGGGGCCGAGCACAGATACGCAGTATTTT.

This clonotype showed up just once. This sequence joins TRBV4-2 and TRBJ2-1; D is perhaps TRBD1 (6 bases). This CDR3 contains 15 residues. V gave up 1 base and J gave up 7 bases, with 14 bases separating them. Germline assignment: CDR1 LGHNA and CDR2 YNFKEQ. The CDR3 DNA reads TGTGCCAGCAGCCAAGGAAGGGGGACGCGGAATGAGCAGTTCTTC. This translates into CASSQGRGTRNEQFF.

Only a few counts were recorded for this clonotype. The V and J genes are TRBV6-1 and TRBJ1-1, with a tentative D call TRBD1 (5 bases). The V end lost 3 bases, the J end lost 11 bases, and 19 bases lay between the germline ends. CDR1 MNHNS and CDR2 SASEGT come from the germline V gene. The CDR3 totals 14 residues. The CDR3 DNA reads TGTGCCAGCAGTGATCGTCCGGCACTTCCAGGGGCTTTCTTT. The encoded protein is CASSDRPALPGAFF.

The table lists this clonotype with a few counts. The chain carries TRBV27 and TRBJ2-3, with a tentative D call TRBD2 (7 bases). V dropped 3 bases and J dropped 4 bases, with 14 bases sitting between them. Per the germline V gene, CDR1 is MNHEY and CDR2 is SMNVEV (reference sequence). The CDR3 is 15 amino acids. The CDR3 loop reads CASSLRGGAADTQYF. The DNA of the CDR3 is TGTGCCAGCAGTTTGAGAGGGGGGGCGGCAGATACGCAGTATTTT.

Only a few counts were recorded for this clonotype. V usage is TRBV27 and J usage is TRBJ2-7; D is undetermined. The CDR3 consists of 13 residues. With 7 bases removed from V and 6 bases from J, the gap between germline ends came to 16 bases. Germline V gives CDR1 MNHEY, CDR2 SMNVEV (reference sequence). In nucleotides, the CDR3 is TGTGCCAGCACCCAAGCTGGATTGAGCGAGCAGTACTTC. Translated: CASTQAGLSEQYF.

The CDR3 reads CASSLPGQTLTDTQYF. In DNA, the CDR3 is TGTGCCAGCAGCCTCCCTGGACAGACTCTCACAGATACGCAGTATTTT. The chain links TRBV7-9 to TRBJ2-3, with D possibly being TRBD1 (6 bases). Germline V gene lookup returns CDR1 SEHNR and CDR2 FQNEAQ (reference sequence). The CDR3 consists of 16 residues. Trimming took 5 bases from V and 2 from J, leaving 17 bases between them.

This clonotype was seen a few times. This chain links TRBV9 with TRBJ2-2; maybe TRBD1 (5 bases). The CDR3 sequence is 16 residues long. Germline values: CDR1 SGDLS, CDR2 YYNGEE. Trimming stripped 3 bases from V and 6 bases from J, with 18 bases between. The CDR3 coding sequence is TGTGCCAGCAGCGCCCAGATCATGACAGTTTCCGGGGAGCTGTTTTTT. The encoded protein is CASSAQIMTVSGELFF.

The sample holds a few counts of this clonotype. V gene TRBV24-1 combines with J gene TRBJ2-1; perhaps TRBD1 as D (6 bases). This CDR3 spans 17 amino acids. The V gene lost 3 bases and the J gene lost 3 bases, with 17 bases spanning the gap. CDR1 KGHDR and CDR2 SFDVKD come from the germline V gene. DNA for the CDR3: TGTGCCACCAGTGATGGGACAACCTACTCGAACTACAATGAGCAGTTCTTC. As protein: CATSDGTTYSNYNEQFF.

At least ten counts were recorded for this clonotype. This sequence joins TRBV12-5 and TRBJ2-6; D is undetermined. V shed 5 bases and J shed 4 bases, with 12 bases lying between them. Germline CDR1 is LGHNT and CDR2 is FRNRAP. CDR3 size: 15 residues. The CDR3 DNA reads TGTGCTAGTGGTCGTCTTGCCCAAGGGGCCAACGTCCTGACTTTC. Translated, it gives CASGRLAQGANVLTF.

This clonotype was recorded a few times. The chain recombines TRBV20-1 with TRBJ2-7, with TRBD2 as a possible D gene (5 bases). The CDR3 is made up of 13 amino acids. V was pared by 8 bases and J by 0 bases, with 14 bases between. In germline, CDR1 is DFQATT, CDR2 SNEGSKA (reference sequence). This CDR3 reads CSPSISDSYEQYF. For the CDR3, the DNA is TGCAGTCCCTCTATTAGCGACTCCTACGAGCAGTACTTC.